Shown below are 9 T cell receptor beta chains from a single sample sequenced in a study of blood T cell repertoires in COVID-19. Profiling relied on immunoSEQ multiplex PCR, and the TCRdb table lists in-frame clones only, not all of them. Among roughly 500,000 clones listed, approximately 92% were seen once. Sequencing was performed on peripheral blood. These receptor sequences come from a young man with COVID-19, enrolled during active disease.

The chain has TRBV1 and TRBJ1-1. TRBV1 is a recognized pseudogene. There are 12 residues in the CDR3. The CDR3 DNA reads TGCACCAGCAGCCAAGAACTAGGGGAAGCTTTCTTT. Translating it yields CTSSQELGEAFF.

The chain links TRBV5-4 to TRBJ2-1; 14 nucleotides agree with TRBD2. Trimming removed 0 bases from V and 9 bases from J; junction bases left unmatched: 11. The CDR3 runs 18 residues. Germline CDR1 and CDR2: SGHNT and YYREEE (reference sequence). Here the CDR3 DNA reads TGTGCCAGCAGCTTGGAACAGGGGGGACTAGCGGGAGAAAGTGAGCAGTTCTTC. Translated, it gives CASSLEQGGLAGESEQFF.

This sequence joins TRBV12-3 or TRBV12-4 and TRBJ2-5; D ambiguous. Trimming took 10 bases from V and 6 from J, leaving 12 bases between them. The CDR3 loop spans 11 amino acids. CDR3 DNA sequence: TGTGCCAAGGCCGGGTCGCAGACCCAGTACTTC. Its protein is CAKAGSQTQYF.

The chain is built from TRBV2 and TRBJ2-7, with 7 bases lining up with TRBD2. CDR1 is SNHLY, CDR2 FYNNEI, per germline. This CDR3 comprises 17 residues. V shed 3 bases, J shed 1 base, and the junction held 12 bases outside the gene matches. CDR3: CASSDLNSGTISYEQYF. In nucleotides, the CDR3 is TGTGCCAGCAGTGACCTGAACTCCGGGACTATATCCTACGAGCAGTACTTC.

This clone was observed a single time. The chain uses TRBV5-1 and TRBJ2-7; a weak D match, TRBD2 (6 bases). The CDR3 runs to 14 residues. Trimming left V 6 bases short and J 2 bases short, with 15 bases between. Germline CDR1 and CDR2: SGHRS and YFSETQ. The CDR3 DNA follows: TGCGCCAGCAACCCTAACGGGGGACCCTACGAGCAGTACTTC. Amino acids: CASNPNGGPYEQYF.

In nucleotides, the CDR3 is TGTGCCAGCAGATCCGGGACAGGGAGTGAAAAACTGTTTTTT. This encodes CASRSGTGSEKLFF. The chain joins TRBV5-4 to TRBJ1-4; the match to TRBD1 covers 9 bases. Germline CDR1 is SGHNT and CDR2 is YYREEE (reference sequence). This CDR3 contains 14 residues. With 5 bases clipped from V and 7 bases from J, the junction kept 6 bases outside the gene matches.

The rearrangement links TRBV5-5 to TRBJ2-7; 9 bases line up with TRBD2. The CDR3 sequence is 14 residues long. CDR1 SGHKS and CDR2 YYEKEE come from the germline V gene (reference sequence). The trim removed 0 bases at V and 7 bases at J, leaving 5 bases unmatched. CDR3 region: CASSLGGLASEQYF. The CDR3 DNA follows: TGTGCCAGCAGCTTGGGTGGACTAGCGAGTGAGCAGTACTTC.

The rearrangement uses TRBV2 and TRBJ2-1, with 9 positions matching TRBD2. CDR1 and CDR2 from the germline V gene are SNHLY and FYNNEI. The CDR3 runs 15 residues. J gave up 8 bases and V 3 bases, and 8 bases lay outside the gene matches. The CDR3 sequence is CASSEGSGSIDEQFF. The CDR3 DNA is TGTGCCAGCAGTGAGGGTAGCGGGAGTATCGATGAGCAGTTCTTC.

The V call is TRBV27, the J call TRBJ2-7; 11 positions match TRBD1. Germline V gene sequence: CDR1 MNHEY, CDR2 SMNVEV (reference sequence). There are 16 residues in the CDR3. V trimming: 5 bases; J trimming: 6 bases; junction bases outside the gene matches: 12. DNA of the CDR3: TGTGCCAGCAGTCCTCTGCTTAGGACAGGGGGCACCGAGCAGTACTTC. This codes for CASSPLLRTGGTEQYF.